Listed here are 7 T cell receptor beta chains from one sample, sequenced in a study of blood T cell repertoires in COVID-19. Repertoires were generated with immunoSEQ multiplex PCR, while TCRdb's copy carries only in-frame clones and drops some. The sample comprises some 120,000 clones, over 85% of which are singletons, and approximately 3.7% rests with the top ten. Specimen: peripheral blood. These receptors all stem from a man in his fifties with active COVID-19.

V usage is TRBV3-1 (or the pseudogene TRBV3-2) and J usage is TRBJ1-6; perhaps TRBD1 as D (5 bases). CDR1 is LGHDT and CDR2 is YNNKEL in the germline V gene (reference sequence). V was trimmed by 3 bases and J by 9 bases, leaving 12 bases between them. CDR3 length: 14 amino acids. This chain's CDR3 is CASSHGRGSSPLHF. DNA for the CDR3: TGTGCCAGCAGCCACGGAAGGGGCAGTTCACCCCTCCACTTT.

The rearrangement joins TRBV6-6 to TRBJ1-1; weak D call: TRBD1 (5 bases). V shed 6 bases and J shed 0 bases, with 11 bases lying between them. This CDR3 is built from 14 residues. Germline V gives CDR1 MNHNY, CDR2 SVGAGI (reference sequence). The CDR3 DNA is TGTGCCAGCAGCCGGGGGGAGTTGAACACTGAAGCTTTCTTT. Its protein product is CASSRGELNTEAFF.

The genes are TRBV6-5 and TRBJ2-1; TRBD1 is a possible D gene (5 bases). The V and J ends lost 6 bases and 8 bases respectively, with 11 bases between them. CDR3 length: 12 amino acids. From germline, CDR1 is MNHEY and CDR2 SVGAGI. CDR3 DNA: TGTGCCAGCAGGGGGCTTGGGGATGAGCAGTTCTTC. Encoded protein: CASRGLGDEQFF.

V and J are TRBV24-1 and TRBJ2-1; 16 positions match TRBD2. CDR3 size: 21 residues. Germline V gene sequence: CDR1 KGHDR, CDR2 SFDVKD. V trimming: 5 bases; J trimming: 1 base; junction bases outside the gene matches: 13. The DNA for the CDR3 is TGTGCCACCAGTGCCCGAGCGGGACTAGCGGGAGGGCTTCTTTCCTACAATGAGCAGTTCTTC. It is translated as CATSARAGLAGGLLSYNEQFF.

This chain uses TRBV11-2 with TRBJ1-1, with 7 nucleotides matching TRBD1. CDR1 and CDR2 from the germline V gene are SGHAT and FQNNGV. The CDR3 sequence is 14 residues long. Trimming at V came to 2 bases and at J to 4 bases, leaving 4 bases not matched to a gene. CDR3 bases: TGTGCCAGCAGCTTAATCGACAGGGCCACTGAAGCTTTCTTT. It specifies CASSLIDRATEAFF.

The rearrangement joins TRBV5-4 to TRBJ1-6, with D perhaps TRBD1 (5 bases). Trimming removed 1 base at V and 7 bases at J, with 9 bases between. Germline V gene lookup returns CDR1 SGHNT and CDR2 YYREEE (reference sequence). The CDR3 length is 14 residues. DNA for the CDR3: TGTGCCAGCAGCTTGCCGGGGGTCAATTCACCCCTCCACTTT. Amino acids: CASSLPGVNSPLHF.

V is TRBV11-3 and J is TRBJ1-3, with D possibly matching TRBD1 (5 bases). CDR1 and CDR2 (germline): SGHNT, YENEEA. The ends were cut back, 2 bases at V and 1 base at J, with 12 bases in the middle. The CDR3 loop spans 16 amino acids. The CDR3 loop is CASSLSKTGSGNTIYF. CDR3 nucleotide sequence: TGTGCCAGCAGCTTATCAAAAACAGGATCTGGAAACACCATATATTTT.